This T cell receptor (beta chain) emerged from a study of shared clonotypes between healthy human individuals. General study results and limits: Large depth notwithstanding, sorted-subset sequencing proved incomplete by rarefaction.

Using immunoSEQ multiplex PCR, the repertoire was profiled, and TCRdb retains in-frame clones only, with some absent. The sample yields around 1.9 million clones, more than 85% seen once. Losses at the gene ends were 4 bases for V and 3 bases for J; bases not matched to a gene: 10. This CDR3 spans 18 amino acids. The germline V gene encodes CDR1 LGHNA and CDR2 YSLEER. As concerns this clone: Its antigen is not known.

In the naive CD8 group, cells lacked CD45RO and were positively selected for CCR7, so terminally differentiated effector memory CD45RA+ cells were left out. Sequencing was done on a sample of naive CD8+ T cells from PBMCs. This sequence joins TRBV4-3 and TRBJ2-6, with 9 bases identical to TRBD1. This clonotype was obtained from a man in his late teens or twenties in good health. Some clones in this sample may be carry-over from other donors' samples. The CDR3 reads CASSPQDRGWDGANVLTF. For the CDR3, the DNA is TGCGCCAGCAGCCCCCAGGACAGGGGCTGGGATGGGGCCAACGTCCTGACTTTC.